This paragraph reports one T cell receptor beta chain. This specimen belongs to a study of blood T cell repertoires in COVID-19. Libraries were prepared by immunoSEQ multiplex PCR; TCRdb keeps only in-frame clonotypes and omits some of them. The table lists roughly 170,000 clones, around 74% of them singletons. This CDR3 contains 14 residues. V dropped 4 bases and J dropped 2; count of bases not matched to a gene: 2. The germline V gene encodes CDR1 SGHRS and CDR2 YFSETQ. Sequenced sample: peripheral blood. The genes are TRBV5-1 and TRBJ2-1, with TRBD1 matching 8 bases. The receptor was derived from a woman of 80 years or more with acute or convalescent COVID-19. The CDR3 spells CASSPGGAYNEQFF. The DNA of the CDR3 is TGCGCCAGCAGCCCAGGGGGCGCCTACAATGAGCAGTTCTTC.